These 22 T cell receptor beta chains share one sample of origin, sequenced in a study of response to subunit inactivated influenza vaccine. TCRdb fed the RT-PCR reads into MiXCR, producing one record per CDR3 protein. The sample yields over 450,000 distinct CDR3 sequences, over 10% seen once. Sequenced here: PBMCs from blood, sampled about 40 days after vaccination. These TCRs come from a man aged 50-59 years who received an inactivated influenza vaccine.

The table lists this clonotype with a few counts. The chain carries TRBV6-1 and TRBJ2-3; D gene unclear. Germline-derived CDR1 and CDR2 are MNHNS and SASEGT. The CDR3 loop spans 14 amino acids. V lost 3 bases to trimming and J lost 2 bases, with 9 bases between them. CDR3 bases: TGTGCCAGCAGTGATGGCCCGGCCACAGATACGCAGTATTTT. The encoded protein is CASSDGPATDTQYF.

The genes are TRBV5-5 and TRBJ2-1, with unresolved D. Germline V gene data show CDR1 as SGHKS and CDR2 as YYEKEE (reference sequence). This CDR3 contains 14 residues. With 3 bases removed from V and 7 bases from J, the gap between germline ends came to 14 bases. For the CDR3, the DNA is TGTGCCAGCAGCTCACCCTGGGCTGGTAATGAGCAGTTCTTC. Amino acid sequence: CASSSPWAGNEQFF.

This clonotype was seen ten or more times. The chain is built from TRBV20-1 and TRBJ2-7, with 11 positions matching TRBD2. This CDR3 is built from 16 residues. The V segment lost 6 bases and the J segment 5 bases; nucleotides outside the gene matches: 15. Germline V gene sequence: CDR1 DFQATT, CDR2 SNEGSKA (reference sequence). The CDR3 region is CSARTQDSGRAHEQYF. The CDR3, as DNA: TGCAGTGCCCGGACGCAGGATAGCGGGAGGGCCCACGAGCAGTACTTC.

This chain uses TRBV2 with TRBJ2-1, with 10 bases fitting TRBD1. Germline V CDR1 and CDR2: SNHLY, FYNNEI. J lost 16 bases, V lost 10 bases, and 7 bases had no gene match. The CDR3 is made up of 10 amino acids. CDR3 DNA: TGTGCCACCGCCGGGACAGGGGTTTTCTTC. Translation: CATAGTGVFF. Complete variable domain (other parts from reference TRBV2 and TRBJ2-1): EPEVTQTPSHQVTQMGQEVILRCVPISNHLYFYWYRQILGQKVEFLVSFYNNEISEKSEIFDDQFSVERPDGSNFTLKIRSTKLEDSAMYFCATAGTGVFFGPGTRLTVL.

This clonotype was found a few times. V and J are TRBV20-1 and TRBJ2-2, with 9 bases that match TRBD1. J gave up 2 bases and V 0 bases, and 7 bases lay outside the gene matches. CDR1 and CDR2 from the germline V gene are DFQATT and SNEGSKA (reference sequence). This CDR3 is built from 17 residues. The CDR3 nucleotides read TGCAGTGCTAGAGATCCGAGACAGGGGGGAAACACCGGGGAGCTGTTTTTT. Its protein is CSARDPRQGGNTGELFF.

Only a few counts were recorded for this clonotype. The chain couples TRBV12-3 or TRBV12-4 to TRBJ2-3; 8 bases agree with TRBD2. V was pared by 2 bases and J by 6 bases, with 4 bases of the junction left unmatched. The CDR3 has 14 amino acids. In DNA form, the CDR3 reads TGTGCCAGCAGTTTAATAGCGGGATCGGATACGCAGTATTTT. This gives the protein CASSLIAGSDTQYF.

This clonotype was observed a few times. V gene TRBV19 combines with J gene TRBJ2-2; no clear D gene. Germline CDR1 reads LNHDA; CDR2 reads SQIVND (reference sequence). Trimming pared 10 bases from V and 4 bases from J, leaving 10 bases between. The CDR3 is 12 amino acids. In nucleotides, the CDR3 is TGTGCCACCGAAGACACCACCGGGGAGCTGTTTTTT. Its translation is CATEDTTGELFF.

This clonotype has only a few counts. The chain joins TRBV10-3 to TRBJ2-3, with 7 bases aligning to TRBD1. CDR1 is ENHRY, CDR2 SYGVKD, per germline. With 6 bases clipped from V and 0 bases from J, the junction kept 12 bases outside the gene matches. The CDR3 is 17 residues long. The CDR3 nucleotides are TGTGCCATCAGCCGGGACAGACCGTCCTCTAGCACAGATACGCAGTATTTT. This sequence encodes CAISRDRPSSSTDTQYF.

There are a few counts of this clonotype. The CDR3 loop is CSVVRDPGGPQHF. Written as DNA, the CDR3 is TGCAGCGTCGTCCGGGACCCGGGAGGGCCCCAGCATTTT. J is TRBJ1-5 and V is TRBV29-1; possible D gene TRBD1, 5 bases. Trimming left V 6 bases short and J 9 bases short, with 18 bases between. The length of the CDR3 is 13 residues. In germline, CDR1 is SQVTM, CDR2 ANQGSEA.

The rearrangement uses TRBV20-1 and TRBJ2-7; TRBD2 matches at 11 bases. CDR3 length equals 17 residues. Germline CDR1 reads DFQATT; CDR2 reads SNEGSKA (reference sequence). V trimming: 0 bases; J trimming: 3 bases; junction bases outside the gene matches: 10. CDR3 sequence: CSARDRRLAGKHYEQYF. CDR3 sequence (DNA): TGCAGTGCTAGAGATCGGCGACTAGCGGGGAAACACTACGAGCAGTACTTC.

This clonotype was detected a few times. CDR3 region: CASSSVPGNTIYF. CDR3 coding DNA: TGTGCCAGCAGCTCTGTCCCTGGAAACACCATATATTTT. This chain links TRBV28 with TRBJ1-3, with unresolved D. Germline V lookup: CDR1 MDHEN, CDR2 SYDVKM. CDR3 size: 13 residues. V was pared by 6 bases and J by 2 bases, with 8 bases between.

This chain links TRBV19 with TRBJ2-1; D is ambiguous. Germline assignment: CDR1 LNHDA and CDR2 SQIVND (reference sequence). The V end lost 4 bases, the J end lost 2 bases, and 9 bases lay between the germline ends. The CDR3 length is 14 residues. The CDR3 DNA sequence: TGTGCCAGTAGTAAAATGGGTACCTACAATGAGCAGTTCTTC. Its translation is CASSKMGTYNEQFF.

This clonotype has just a few counts. The V gene is TRBV24-1, the J gene TRBJ1-4, with TRBD1 identical over 10 bases. V was clipped by 4 bases and J by 8 bases; unmatched bases: 6. CDR3 size: 15 residues. Per germline, CDR1 KGHDR and CDR2 SFDVKD. The CDR3, as DNA: TGTGCCACCAGTGACCCCGGGACAGGGGTCGAAAAACTGTTTTTT. This gives the protein CATSDPGTGVEKLFF.

This clonotype showed up just a few times. The chain recombines TRBV20-1 with TRBJ2-4, with a tentative D call TRBD1 (5 bases). The CDR3 runs 13 residues. The germline gives CDR1 DFQATT, CDR2 SNEGSKA (reference sequence). V was clipped by 0 bases and J by 4 bases, with 7 bases between them. The CDR3 reads CSARDQGKNIQYF. CDR3 DNA sequence: TGCAGTGCTAGAGATCAGGGAAAAAACATTCAGTACTTC.

V gene TRBV4-1 combines with J gene TRBJ2-1; no definite D call. The ends were cut back, 0 bases at V and 13 bases at J, with 13 bases in the middle. Germline CDR1 MGHRA, CDR2 YSYEKL. The CDR3 is 13 amino acids. In DNA, the CDR3 is TGCGCCAGCAGCCAAGAGGGCTTGAATCGCCAGTTCTTC. Translation: CASSQEGLNRQFF.

This clonotype was recorded a few times. This chain links TRBV12-3 or TRBV12-4 with TRBJ2-5, with 8 bases fitting TRBD1. The CDR3 contains 15 residues. J was trimmed by 1 base and V by 7 bases; bases with no gene match: 8. DNA for the CDR3: TGTGCCAGCAATAACTGGCAGGGGGCCCAAGAGACCCAGTACTTC. This codes for CASNNWQGAQETQYF.

The gene calls are TRBV27 and TRBJ2-7; 12 bases map to TRBD2. The CDR3 runs 17 residues. V dropped 3 bases and J dropped 3; count of bases not matched to a gene: 9. Germline values: CDR1 MNHEY, CDR2 SMNVEV (reference sequence). The CDR3 loop is CASSFSSGRATFYEQYF. In DNA form, the CDR3 reads TGTGCCAGCAGTTTCTCTAGCGGGAGGGCCACTTTCTACGAGCAGTACTTC.

This chain links TRBV28 with TRBJ2-5; D unresolved. CDR1 and CDR2 from the germline V gene are MDHEN and SYDVKM. The CDR3 sequence is 14 residues long. Trimming removed 6 bases from V and 0 bases from J, with 11 bases in between. Written as DNA, the CDR3 is TGTGCCAGCAGGGAAGGGTCAAACCAAGAGACCCAGTACTTC. Encoded protein: CASREGSNQETQYF.

The gene calls are TRBV20-1 and TRBJ2-7, with TRBD2 matching 7 bases. The CDR3 sequence is 14 residues long. In germline, CDR1 is DFQATT, CDR2 SNEGSKA (reference sequence). The V and J ends lost 1 base and 4 bases, in that order; junction bases with no gene match: 7. The CDR3: CSARGLASRYEQYF. The CDR3 DNA reads TGCAGTGCTAGAGGACTAGCTAGTCGGTACGAGCAGTACTTC.

This clonotype was observed a few times. The CDR3: CASSQDPRKNTGELFF. For the CDR3, the DNA is TGCGCCAGCAGCCAAGATCCAAGGAAAAATACCGGGGAGCTGTTTTTT. The chain couples TRBV4-3 to TRBJ2-2, with D hard to call. Trimming pared 0 bases from V and 5 bases from J, leaving 13 bases between. Germline V CDR1 and CDR2: LGHNA, YSLEER. This CDR3 is built from 16 residues.

This clonotype was picked up a small number of times. The chain employs TRBV5-1 and TRBJ2-1; possible D gene TRBD2, 6 bases. Trimming took off 0 bases at V and 12 bases at J, with 16 bases between the two ends. In germline, CDR1 is SGHRS, CDR2 YFSETQ. The CDR3 length is 14 residues. DNA for the CDR3: TGCGCCAGCAGCTTGGAAGGCCGCGGGGAAGGGCAGTTCTTC. Protein: CASSLEGRGEGQFF.

This clonotype was picked up many times. The V gene is TRBV29-1, the J gene TRBJ2-3, with 14 bases matching TRBD2. The CDR3 is made up of 16 amino acids. CDR1 is SQVTM, CDR2 ANQGSEA, per germline. The J segment lost 4 bases and the V segment lost 6 bases, leaving 9 bases of the junction unmatched. The CDR3 DNA is TGCAGCGTCGGACTAGCGGGAGGAAAATTGTCAGATACGCAGTATTTT. This encodes CSVGLAGGKLSDTQYF.